Listed below are T cell receptor beta chains from one sample, sequenced in a study of OX40 agonist ivuxolimab in advanced cancers. Here immunoSEQ multiplex PCR was the method, and the copy in TCRdb shows in-frame clones only, minus some. Of about 61,000 clones listed, about 88% are singletons. The sample consisted of CD4+ or CD8+ T cells sorted from blood, taken in a trial of the OX40 agonist ivuxolimab. Receptor source: an adult with an advanced solid tumor such as melanoma, head and neck, liver or kidney cancer. Both conserved end residues are part of each CDR3. The order of the fields is J gene, V gene, D gene, clone size, CDR3 protein, CDR3 DNA. A D gene is named only where the DNA matches it firmly. The size field is filled for only some rows; it gives once, few, many or a size class.

J gene: TRBJ2-1; V gene: TRBV28; D gene: TRBD1; clone size: .; CDR3 protein: CASSLRDRVNEQFF; CDR3 DNA: TGTGCCAGCAGTCTCCGGGACAGGGTGAATGAGCAGTTCTTC
J gene: TRBJ1-1; V gene: TRBV28; D gene: .; clone size: .; CDR3 protein: CASLLQRHATLNIMNTEAFF; CDR3 DNA: TGTGCCAGTCTTCTACAGCGGCATGCTACCCTGAACATCATGAACACTGAAGCTTTCTTT
J gene: TRBJ2-1; V gene: TRBV11-3; D gene: TRBD1; clone size: once; CDR3 protein: CASSLVFRGQYNEQFF; CDR3 DNA: TGTGCCAGCAGCTTAGTGTTTAGGGGGCAGTACAATGAGCAGTTCTTC
J gene: TRBJ2-7; V gene: TRBV6-5; D gene: .; clone size: once; CDR3 protein: CASSTGPGGSYEQYF; CDR3 DNA: TGTGCCAGCAGTACGGGACCTGGGGGCTCCTACGAGCAGTACTTC
J gene: TRBJ1-5; V gene: TRBV27; D gene: .; clone size: .; CDR3 protein: CASSLGSNSNQPQHF; CDR3 DNA: TGTGCCAGCAGTTTAGGAAGTAATAGCAATCAGCCCCAGCATTTT
J gene: TRBJ2-7; V gene: TRBV7-9; D gene: .; clone size: .; CDR3 protein: CASSQTGSGEQYF; CDR3 DNA: TGTGCCAGCAGCCAAACAGGGTCGGGCGAGCAGTACTTC
J gene: TRBJ2-1; V gene: TRBV27; D gene: .; clone size: .; CDR3 protein: CASSRTSYNEQFF; CDR3 DNA: TGTGCCAGTAGCCGTACCTCCTACAATGAGCAGTTCTTC
J gene: TRBJ2-2; V gene: TRBV23-1; D gene: .; clone size: .; CDR3 protein: CTMDGQRTGELFF; CDR3 DNA: TGCACCATGGACGGTCAAAGAACCGGGGAGCTGTTTTTT
J gene: TRBJ2-2; V gene: TRBV4-3; D gene: TRBD2; clone size: .; CDR3 protein: CASSQGTSGSPPGELFF; CDR3 DNA: TGCGCCAGCAGCCAGGGGACTAGCGGGAGCCCCCCCGGGGAGCTGTTTTTT
J gene: TRBJ2-5; V gene: TRBV7-9; D gene: .; clone size: .; CDR3 protein: CASSPRDSEETQYF; CDR3 DNA: TGTGCCAGCAGCCCACGGGATAGCGAAGAGACCCAGTACTTC
J gene: TRBJ2-5; V gene: TRBV7-7; D gene: TRBD2; clone size: .; CDR3 protein: CASSLGAGIQETQYF; CDR3 DNA: TGTGCTAGCAGCTTAGGAGCGGGGATCCAAGAGACCCAGTACTTC
J gene: TRBJ1-1; V gene: TRBV28; D gene: TRBD1; clone size: .; CDR3 protein: CASSLSGTGGGPEAFF; CDR3 DNA: TGTGCCAGCAGTTTATCCGGGACAGGGGGAGGCCCTGAAGCTTTCTTT
J gene: TRBJ2-6; V gene: TRBV4-3; D gene: .; clone size: .; CDR3 protein: CASSQGRGGFGANVLTF; CDR3 DNA: TGCGCCAGCAGCCAAGGGAGGGGCGGTTTTGGGGCCAACGTCCTGACTTTC
J gene: TRBJ2-1; V gene: TRBV9; D gene: .; clone size: .; CDR3 protein: CASSVGTTLTYNEQFF; CDR3 DNA: TGTGCCAGCAGCGTAGGGACCACGCTGACTTACAATGAGCAGTTCTTC
J gene: TRBJ2-7; V gene: TRBV5-6; D gene: TRBD2; clone size: .; CDR3 protein: CASGGPSGREQYF; CDR3 DNA: TGTGCCAGCGGGGGTCCTAGCGGGAGAGAGCAGTACTTC
J gene: TRBJ1-3; V gene: TRBV28; D gene: .; clone size: .; CDR3 protein: CASSFLGNSGNTIYF; CDR3 DNA: TGTGCCAGCAGTTTTCTGGGTAACTCTGGAAACACCATATATTTT
J gene: TRBJ2-7; V gene: TRBV27; D gene: .; clone size: .; CDR3 protein: CASSLSSGAEQYF; CDR3 DNA: TGTGCCAGCAGTTTATCTTCAGGTGCCGAGCAGTACTTC
J gene: TRBJ2-1; V gene: TRBV4-3; D gene: TRBD2; clone size: .; CDR3 protein: CASSQVWGTSAHNEQFF; CDR3 DNA: TGCGCCAGCAGCCAAGTGTGGGGGACTAGCGCTCACAATGAGCAGTTCTTC
J gene: TRBJ2-1; V gene: TRBV19; D gene: .; clone size: .; CDR3 protein: CASSIGTEYNEQFF; CDR3 DNA: TGTGCCAGTAGTATTGGAACAGAATACAATGAGCAGTTCTTC
J gene: TRBJ1-2; V gene: TRBV7-3; D gene: .; clone size: .; CDR3 protein: CASSLGRPRTYYGYTF; CDR3 DNA: TGTGCCAGCAGCTTAGGACGGCCACGGACATACTATGGCTACACCTTC
J gene: TRBJ2-1; V gene: TRBV4-3; D gene: .; clone size: once; CDR3 protein: CASSQDRTLQFF; CDR3 DNA: TGCGCCAGCAGCCAAGACCGGACTCTTCAGTTCTTC
J gene: TRBJ1-4; V gene: TRBV9; D gene: .; clone size: .; CDR3 protein: CASSTNDGGRELFF; CDR3 DNA: TGTGCCAGCAGCACCAACGATGGAGGCCGGGAACTGTTTTTT
J gene: TRBJ1-3; V gene: TRBV4-3; D gene: .; clone size: .; CDR3 protein: CASSQDRQRRKFGNTIYF; CDR3 DNA: TGCGCCAGCAGCCAAGATCGGCAGCGCAGGAAGTTTGGGAACACCATATATTTT
J gene: TRBJ2-7; V gene: TRBV27; D gene: .; clone size: .; CDR3 protein: CASSLWERDEQYF; CDR3 DNA: TGTGCCAGCAGTTTGTGGGAGCGAGACGAGCAGTACTTC
J gene: TRBJ2-7; V gene: TRBV5-6; D gene: TRBD2; clone size: .; CDR3 protein: CASSLTGLAELEQYF; CDR3 DNA: TGTGCCAGCAGCTTAACGGGACTAGCGGAACTCGAGCAGTACTTC
J gene: TRBJ2-2; V gene: TRBV6-1; D gene: .; clone size: medium-sized; CDR3 protein: CASRETGDTGELFF; CDR3 DNA: TGTGCCAGCCGAGAGACAGGCGACACCGGGGAGCTGTTTTTT
J gene: TRBJ1-1; V gene: TRBV4-3; D gene: .; clone size: few; CDR3 protein: CASSRSDGGNTEAFF; CDR3 DNA: TGCGCCAGCAGCCGATCGGACGGTGGGAACACTGAAGCTTTCTTT
J gene: TRBJ2-7; V gene: TRBV7-9; D gene: TRBD2; clone size: .; CDR3 protein: CASSLSGGSDEQYF; CDR3 DNA: TGTGCCAGCAGCTTAAGCGGGGGAAGCGACGAGCAGTACTTC
J gene: TRBJ2-5; V gene: TRBV6-4; D gene: TRBD1; clone size: .; CDR3 protein: CATSGDRSQETQYF; CDR3 DNA: TGTGCCACCTCCGGGGACAGGAGCCAAGAGACCCAGTACTTC
J gene: TRBJ1-2; V gene: TRBV28; D gene: .; clone size: .; CDR3 protein: CASSFSRDYYGYTF; CDR3 DNA: TGTGCCAGCAGTTTCTCCAGGGATTACTATGGCTACACCTTC
J gene: TRBJ2-7; V gene: TRBV7-2; D gene: TRBD2; clone size: .; CDR3 protein: CASSPPSGGTYEQYF; CDR3 DNA: TGTGCCAGCAGCCCCCCCAGCGGGGGGACCTACGAGCAGTACTTC
J gene: TRBJ2-1; V gene: TRBV27; D gene: .; clone size: .; CDR3 protein: CASSPPWTREQFF; CDR3 DNA: TGTGCCAGCAGTCCACCCTGGACCAGAGAGCAGTTCTTC
J gene: TRBJ1-1; V gene: TRBV7-9; D gene: .; clone size: .; CDR3 protein: CASSFPRGTEAFF; CDR3 DNA: TGTGCCAGCAGCTTTCCGAGGGGCACTGAAGCTTTCTTT
J gene: TRBJ2-5; V gene: TRBV9; D gene: TRBD1; clone size: .; CDR3 protein: CASSVADRGAGETQYF; CDR3 DNA: TGTGCCAGCAGCGTAGCTGACAGGGGTGCCGGGGAGACCCAGTACTTC
J gene: TRBJ2-7; V gene: TRBV7-8; D gene: .; clone size: .; CDR3 protein: CASSFMWSQIYEQYF; CDR3 DNA: TGTGCCAGCAGTTTCATGTGGTCGCAAATCTACGAGCAGTACTTC
J gene: TRBJ2-7; V gene: TRBV5-1; D gene: TRBD2; clone size: .; CDR3 protein: CASSAGTSGRAYEQYF; CDR3 DNA: TGCGCCAGCAGCGCCGGGACTAGCGGGAGGGCCTACGAGCAGTACTTC
J gene: TRBJ2-5; V gene: TRBV7-9; D gene: .; clone size: .; CDR3 protein: CASSPPGGQETQYF; CDR3 DNA: TGTGCCAGCAGCCCACCAGGCGGCCAAGAGACCCAGTACTTC